This entry lists 27 T cell receptor beta chains sequenced from one sample in a study of radiation and T cells in renal cell carcinoma (dated by TCRdb to about 2020). The time point label of this sample denotes: blood 4 weeks post-SBRT, at nephrectomy. This sample's treatment or condition label indicates: 15 Gy SBRT to primary tumor, nephrectomy 4 weeks later. To prepare the library, the immunoSEQ multiplex PCR assay was applied. TCRdb retrieved this table from immuneACCESS and kept in-frame rearrangements only. Not all clones are present; in checked studies, unresolved V genes account for under half, and no reason is known for the remainder. The sample table records about 86,000 clones; approximately 80% of these occur just once. Clones ranked in the top ten supply 9.4% of the sample. Sequencing was performed on blood, taken from a patient whose treatment included radiotherapy and nephrectomy. The receptors originated from a man over 45 with renal cell carcinoma.

The chain uses TRBV28 and TRBJ1-1; the D is unclear. The CDR3 totals 13 residues. CDR1 MDHEN and CDR2 SYDVKM come from the germline V gene. Trimming cost V 1 base and J 0 bases, with 3 bases left between them. CDR3 in DNA: TGTGCCAGCAGTTTATTGGTGAACACTGAAGCTTTCTTT. Translated, it gives CASSLLVNTEAFF.

The genes are TRBV5-1 and TRBJ2-3; 7 bases map to TRBD1. Germline loops: CDR1 SGHRS, CDR2 YFSETQ. The CDR3 consists of 15 residues. V lost 4 bases to trimming and J lost 5 bases; unmatched junction nucleotides: 10. CDR3 bases: TGCGCCAGCAGCCTGACAGGGTCTGAACTAGATACGCAGTATTTT. It translates to CASSLTGSELDTQYF. Full variable domain (rest looked up from reference TRBV5-1 and TRBJ2-3): KAGVTQTPRYLIKTRGQQVTLSCSPISGHRSVSWYQQTPGQGLQFLFEYFSETQRNKGNFPGRFSGRQFSNSRSEMNVSTLELGDSALYLCASSLTGSELDTQYFGPGTRLTVL.

The genes are TRBV6-5 and TRBJ2-2; D unresolved. Trimming removed 6 bases from V and 5 bases from J, with 7 bases in between. Germline CDR1 MNHEY, CDR2 SVGAGI. The CDR3 covers 12 residues. The CDR3, as DNA: TGTGCCAGCAGCCCATGGACCGGGGAGCTGTTTTTT. Its protein is CASSPWTGELFF.

V is TRBV19 and J is TRBJ2-4, with D maybe TRBD1 (5 bases). Trimming stripped 3 bases from V and 2 bases from J, with 14 bases between. Germline V CDR1 and CDR2: LNHDA, SQIVND (reference sequence). The CDR3 is made up of 16 amino acids. This chain's CDR3 is CASSMAQGGTKNIQYF. Here the CDR3 DNA reads TGTGCCAGTAGTATGGCTCAGGGTGGGACCAAAAACATTCAGTACTTC.

The chain is built from TRBV7-2 and TRBJ2-1; 7 bases are a match to TRBD1. The CDR3 spans 14 residues. In germline, CDR1 is SGHTA, CDR2 FQGNSA. J gave up 6 bases and V 5 bases, and 7 bases lay outside the gene matches. The CDR3 loop is CASSTRQGINEQFF. CDR3 coding DNA: TGTGCCAGCAGCACTCGACAGGGCATCAATGAGCAGTTCTTC.

This clone appeared a few times. The chain uses TRBV7-9 and TRBJ2-2, with 9 positions matching TRBD2. This CDR3 is 17 amino acids long. V was clipped by 1 base and J by 7 bases; unmatched bases: 10. In germline, CDR1 is SEHNR, CDR2 FQNEAQ (reference sequence). For the CDR3, the DNA is TGTGCCAGCAGCTTAGGGGGTAGCGGGAGTCGTGGCGGGGAGCTGTTTTTT. Translating gives CASSLGGSGSRGGELFF.

The chain employs TRBV10-3 and TRBJ1-1, with TRBD1 matching over 7 bases. V lost 6 bases and J lost 5; bases outside the gene matches: 6. The CDR3 has 13 residues. Germline V lookup: CDR1 ENHRY, CDR2 SYGVKD. The CDR3 DNA sequence: TGTGCCATCAGCCAGGGGGTCGGAACTGAAGCTTTCTTT. Translation: CAISQGVGTEAFF.

The chain recombines TRBV23-1 with TRBJ1-1; D may be TRBD1 (6 bases). TRBV23-1 carries the ORF label, with uncertain function. The CDR3 is 17 residues long. The ends were cut back, 4 bases at V and 3 bases at J, with 21 bases in the middle. This CDR3 is CASSRYSTGAGDTEAFF. The DNA of the CDR3 is TGCGCCAGCAGTCGATATTCTACGGGGGCGGGTGACACTGAAGCTTTCTTT.

The rearrangement uses TRBV6-6 and TRBJ2-2, with D maybe TRBD1 (5 bases). This CDR3 has 13 residues. CDR1 and CDR2 from the germline V gene are MNHNY and SVGAGI (reference sequence). V shed 9 bases and J shed 1 base, with 9 bases lying between them. The CDR3 nucleotides read TGTGCCAGTTCAGGACAGAACACCGGGGAGCTGTTTTTT. Protein product: CASSGQNTGELFF.

This clone appeared once. The rearrangement links TRBV7-8 to TRBJ2-2; 11 bases fit TRBD2. The V segment lost 2 bases and the J segment 5 bases; nucleotides outside the gene matches: 7. There are 17 residues in the CDR3. The germline gives CDR1 SGHVS, CDR2 FQNEAQ. The CDR3 protein is CASSLRLAGSRTGELFF. The CDR3 DNA follows: TGTGCCAGCAGCTTAAGACTAGCGGGATCCCGGACCGGGGAGCTGTTTTTT.

The rearrangement joins TRBV5-6 to TRBJ2-7, with a weak D call TRBD2 (5 bases). The CDR3 sequence is 13 residues long. V was clipped by 2 bases and J by 1 base, with 7 bases between them. Germline V gene sequence: CDR1 SGHDT, CDR2 YYEEEE. CDR3 region: CASSFGLSYEQYF. The CDR3, as DNA: TGTGCCAGCAGCTTCGGACTTTCCTACGAGCAGTACTTC.

This clone came up a few times. The V gene is TRBV7-9, the J gene TRBJ2-2; D is ambiguous. The CDR3 has 12 residues. Between the trimmed V and J ends, which lost 1 base and 3 bases, there was a span of 0 bases. Germline V gives CDR1 SEHNR, CDR2 FQNEAQ (reference sequence). The CDR3 protein is CASSLDTGELFF. The CDR3 DNA reads TGTGCCAGCAGCTTAGACACCGGGGAGCTGTTTTTT.

The rearrangement joins TRBV2 to TRBJ2-7; 11 positions agree with TRBD2. Germline-derived CDR1 and CDR2 are SNHLY and FYNNEI. This CDR3 has 15 residues. The V segment lost 3 bases and the J segment 12 bases; nucleotides outside the gene matches: 13. DNA of the CDR3: TGTGCCAGCAGTGAGGTTTCTAGCGGGAGGAAGGAAGCGTACTTC. It encodes CASSEVSSGRKEAYF.

CDR3 nucleotides: TGTGCCAGCAGCTTAACTAGCGGGAAAGGTGAGCAGTACTTC. This gives the protein CASSLTSGKGEQYF. This rearrangement joins TRBV5-4 to TRBJ2-7, with 10 positions matching TRBD2. The CDR3 length is 14 residues. Per the germline V gene, CDR1 is SGHNT and CDR2 is YYREEE (reference sequence). The V gene end was trimmed by 2 bases and the J gene end by 7 bases; junction bases not matched to a gene: 6.

This chain uses TRBV10-3 with TRBJ1-3, with D perhaps matching TRBD1 (6 bases). This CDR3 spans 17 amino acids. The V end lost 3 bases, the J end lost 0 bases, and 15 bases lay between the germline ends. CDR1 and CDR2 (germline): ENHRY, SYGVKD. The CDR3 spells CAISDPSRRGSGNTIYF. DNA of the CDR3: TGTGCCATCAGTGATCCTTCCCGCAGGGGCTCTGGAAACACCATATATTTT.

This clone appeared a single time. This chain joins TRBV28 and TRBJ2-2, with D uncertain. CDR1 and CDR2 from the germline V gene are MDHEN and SYDVKM. V was clipped by 1 base and J by 0 bases, with 9 bases between them. The CDR3 covers 16 residues. Here the CDR3 reads CASSLLGGSNTGELFF. The CDR3 nucleotides read TGTGCCAGCAGTTTATTAGGTGGATCGAACACCGGGGAGCTGTTTTTT.

The chain joins TRBV30 to TRBJ2-7; 9 bases match TRBD1. From germline, CDR1 is GTSNPN and CDR2 SVGIG (reference sequence). CDR3 length equals 16 residues. The V gene end was trimmed by 2 bases and the J gene end by 4 bases; junction bases not matched to a gene: 12. CDR3 sequence: CAWSQNAGTGLYEQYF. The CDR3 region has the DNA TGTGCCTGGAGTCAAAACGCCGGGACAGGGTTATACGAGCAGTACTTC.

The chain has TRBV14 and TRBJ1-5, with TRBD1 matching over 8 bases. There are 16 residues in the CDR3. CDR1 SGHDN and CDR2 FVKESK come from the germline V gene. V dropped 3 bases and J dropped 2; count of bases not matched to a gene: 6. This chain's CDR3 is CASSHLRGRRNQPQHF. The CDR3 DNA follows: TGTGCCAGCAGCCACCTCAGGGGGCGCCGCAATCAGCCCCAGCATTTT.

The chain carries TRBV30 and TRBJ2-2; D may correspond to TRBD1 or TRBD2 (6 bases each). Per germline, CDR1 GTSNPN and CDR2 SVGIG (reference sequence). This CDR3 has 14 amino acids. Trimming removed 7 bases from V and 0 bases from J, with 12 bases in between. This CDR3 is CASQRGANTGELFF. The CDR3 region has the DNA TGTGCCTCTCAGAGGGGGGCGAACACCGGGGAGCTGTTTTTT. Full variable domain (missing parts from reference TRBV30 and TRBJ2-2): SQTIHQWPATLVQPVGSPLSLECTVEGTSNPNLYWYRQAAGRGLQLLFYSVGIGQISSEVPQNLSASRPQDRQFILSSKKLLLSDSGFYLCASQRGANTGELFFGEGSRLTVL.

This sequence joins TRBV5-1 and TRBJ1-4; 7 positions match TRBD1. In germline, CDR1 is SGHRS, CDR2 YFSETQ. CDR3 length: 16 amino acids. The junction had 6 bases not matched to a gene; V was cut back by 4 bases and J by 0 bases. This CDR3 is CASSAGQLTTNEKLFF. CDR3 sequence (DNA): TGCGCCAGCAGCGCGGGACAGCTTACAACTAATGAAAAACTGTTTTTT.

As DNA, the CDR3 is TGTGCCTGGAGTGGACAATTTGGGTCCGGGGAGCTGTTTTTT. It encodes CAWSGQFGSGELFF. The chain carries TRBV30 and TRBJ2-2; D uncertain. This CDR3 comprises 14 residues. Germline CDR1 reads GTSNPN; CDR2 reads SVGIG (reference sequence). V gave up 1 base and J gave up 6 bases, with 12 bases separating them.

This chain connects TRBV6-4 to TRBJ2-3; D may be TRBD1 or TRBD2 (6 bases each). V lost 0 bases and J lost 13, with 11 bases in between. Per germline, CDR1 MRHNA and CDR2 SNTAGT. The CDR3 length is 12 residues. The CDR3 DNA is TGTGCCAGCAGTGACTCCGGGGGCGTGGAGTATTTT. Translating gives CASSDSGGVEYF.

The chain has TRBV27 and TRBJ2-2, with D perhaps TRBD2 (5 bases). The CDR3 runs to 13 residues. Germline V lookup: CDR1 MNHEY, CDR2 SMNVEV (reference sequence). The V end was cut by 6 bases, the J end by 7 bases, with 12 bases between. The CDR3 DNA reads TGTGCCAGCAGATGGCGGGTTGACGGGGAGCTGTTTTTT. Translating it yields CASRWRVDGELFF.

The chain joins TRBV19 to TRBJ1-5; no clear D. The V gene lost 5 bases and the J gene lost 0 bases, with 11 bases spanning the gap. The CDR3 covers 15 residues. Germline assignment: CDR1 LNHDA and CDR2 SQIVND (reference sequence). CDR3 amino acids: CASSRSVNSNQPQHF. The DNA for the CDR3 is TGTGCCAGTAGTCGATCAGTAAATAGCAATCAGCCCCAGCATTTT. Together with reference TRBV19 and TRBJ1-5, the CDR3 gives the full variable domain: DGGITQSPKYLFRKEGQNVTLSCEQNLNHDAMYWYRQDPGQGLRLIYYSQIVNDFQKGDIAEGYSVSREKKESFPLTVTSAQKNPTAFYLCASSRSVNSNQPQHFGDGTRLSIL.

V usage is TRBV18 and J usage is TRBJ2-3; TRBD1 matches at 9 bases. CDR3 length equals 18 residues. Per the germline V gene, CDR1 is KGHSH and CDR2 is LQKENI. The ends lost 3 bases at V and 0 bases at J; junction bases unmatched: 10. The CDR3 region is CASSPRTGDLTSTDTQYF. The CDR3 DNA sequence: TGTGCCAGCTCACCTCGGACAGGGGACCTGACTAGCACAGATACGCAGTATTTT.

This chain connects TRBV4-3 to TRBJ1-4, with a weak D call TRBD1 (6 bases). Germline loops: CDR1 LGHNA, CDR2 YSLEER. The V and J ends lost 1 base and 11 bases respectively, with 20 bases between them. The CDR3 is 16 amino acids. The CDR3 protein is CASSQGSVYTTGKLFF. DNA for the CDR3: TGCGCCAGCAGCCAAGGATCGGTATACACTACAGGGAAACTGTTTTTT.

This clone has more than one count but fewer than ten. The genes are TRBV4-3 and TRBJ1-1; D is ambiguous. Germline V gene sequence: CDR1 LGHNA, CDR2 YSLEER. The CDR3 loop spans 16 amino acids. V was cut by 0 bases and J by 1 base, with 12 bases left in between. CDR3 DNA: TGCGCCAGCAGCCAAGATCCCGGGAAGAGGAACACTGAAGCTTTCTTT. Its translation: CASSQDPGKRNTEAFF.